The TCR beta chain under discussion was sequenced for a study of cytomegalovirus exposure and HLA in healthy donors. From germline, CDR1 is SGHTS and CDR2 YDEGEE. The CDR3 totals 13 residues. The V end lost 3 bases, the J end lost 4 bases, and 10 bases lay between the germline ends. This clone turned up a few times. Antigen specificity is unknown. PCR employed 60 Vbeta and 13 Jbeta primers. Using immunoSEQ multiplex PCR, the repertoire was profiled, and TCRdb retains in-frame clones only, with some absent. Of 150,000 to 200,000 clones in the sample, 65% to 70% were seen once. Study conclusions and caveats: Confirmation in vitro established that three CMV-associated chains were specific for CMV antigens. Association of a missense DCLRE1C variant with TCR beta V- and J-gene trimming was reported in a later analysis. What was likely a sequencing artifact was a cluster of highly shared sequence variants.

The origin of this receptor is a woman aged 18-29 years in good health and CMV-seropositive. This chain links TRBV5-8 with TRBJ1-2, with D possibly matching TRBD1 (6 bases). Sequenced sample: PBMCs. The CDR3 reads CASSSRGAYGYTF. Here the CDR3 DNA reads TGTGCCAGCAGCTCCCGGGGGGCCTATGGCTACACCTTC.